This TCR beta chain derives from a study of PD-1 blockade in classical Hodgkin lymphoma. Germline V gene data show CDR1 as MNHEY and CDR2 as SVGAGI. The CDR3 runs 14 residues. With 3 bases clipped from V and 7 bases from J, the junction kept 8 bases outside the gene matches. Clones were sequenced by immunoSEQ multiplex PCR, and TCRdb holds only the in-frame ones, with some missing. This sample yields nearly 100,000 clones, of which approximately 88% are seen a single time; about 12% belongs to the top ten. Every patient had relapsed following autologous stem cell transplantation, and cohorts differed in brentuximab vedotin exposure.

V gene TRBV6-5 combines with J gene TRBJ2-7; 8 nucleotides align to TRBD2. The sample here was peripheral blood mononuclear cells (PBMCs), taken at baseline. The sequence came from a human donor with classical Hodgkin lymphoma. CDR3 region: CASSYSGGAREQYF. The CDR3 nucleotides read TGTGCCAGCAGTTATTCGGGGGGGGCGCGAGAGCAGTACTTC.